The 2 T cell receptor beta chains below were found in one sample sequenced in a study of shared clonotypes between healthy human individuals. Sequencing used immunoSEQ multiplex PCR; TCRdb keeps in-frame clones, though not all of them. Counted here are approximately 2.4 million clones, approximately 95% occurring once; the ten biggest clones make up around 0.13%. Sequencing used naive CD4+ T cells sorted from blood. As for subset: CD45RA+ positively selected. These TCRs come from a man younger than 35 in good health.

This chain uses TRBV5-1 with TRBJ1-6, with D possibly being TRBD1 (5 bases). The CDR3 covers 15 residues. Trimming left V 4 bases short and J 6 bases short, with 14 bases between. Germline CDR1 SGHRS, CDR2 YFSETQ. The CDR3 protein is CASSRPGEVNSPLHF. The CDR3 bases are TGCGCCAGCAGCCGGCCGGGGGAGGTTAATTCACCCCTCCACTTT. Drawing the rest from reference TRBV5-1 and TRBJ1-6, the complete variable domain is KAGVTQTPRYLIKTRGQQVTLSCSPISGHRSVSWYQQTPGQGLQFLFEYFSETQRNKGNFPGRFSGRQFSNSRSEMNVSTLELGDSALYLCASSRPGEVNSPLHFGNGTRLTVT.

In this sample, this clone turned up once. The rearrangement joins TRBV7-2 to TRBJ2-1; no clear D. Germline CDR1 reads SGHTA; CDR2 reads FQGNSA. The CDR3 consists of 17 residues. Trimming took 3 bases from V and 1 from J, leaving 16 bases between them. Here the CDR3 DNA reads TGTGCCAGCAGCTTGGCCACCGCTAGATTTTCCTACAATGAGCAGTTCTTC. Residues: CASSLATARFSYNEQFF.